The source of this T cell receptor (beta chain) is a study of blood T cell repertoires in COVID-19. About the research overall: COVID-19 samples, acute and convalescent, were from the United States, Italy and Spain. In each case, the material was cDNA or gDNA derived from T cells, B-cell-depleted T cells, or PBMCs.

Authors' methods: Estimation of nucleated cell counts was performed using reference gene primer amplification. This table comes from immunoSEQ multiplex PCR, and its TCRdb copy is limited to in-frame clones, with some not included. V and J calls and clone size follow that table, whereas D and trimming were derived from the DNA. The repertoire holds roughly 130,000 clones, with roughly four fifths as singletons. Trimming pared 0 bases from V and 1 base from J, leaving 16 bases between. The CDR3 covers 17 residues. Germline V gene data show CDR1 as SGHNT and CDR2 as YENEEA. The receptor was isolated from a man aged 40-50 years with active or convalescent COVID-19. The J gene is TRBJ2-7, the V gene TRBV11-3; tentative D call: TRBD1 (6 bases). The sequencing input was peripheral blood. CDR3 nucleotides: TGTGCCAGCAGCTTAGATCACGACAGGAGGTTATCCTACGAGCAGTACTTC. As protein: CASSLDHDRRLSYEQYF.